This paragraph reports one TCR beta chain. These data belong to a study of blood T cell repertoires in COVID-19. Germline V gene data show CDR1 as MRHNA and CDR2 as SNTAGT. V was pared by 3 bases and J by 0 bases, with 1 base of the junction left unmatched. This CDR3 comprises 15 residues. TCRdb's copy holds only in-frame clones and misses some; the assay was immunoSEQ multiplex PCR. The sample consists of 200,000 or so clones, over 75% of them appearing once. V is TRBV6-4 and J is TRBJ2-1; 8 nucleotides align to TRBD2. The specimen sequenced was peripheral blood. The TCR was taken from a woman in her thirties or forties who had recovered from COVID-19. The CDR3 reads CASSEGTSSYNEQFF. CDR3 coding DNA: TGTGCCAGCAGTGAGGGGACTAGCTCCTACAATGAGCAGTTCTTC.